Below, 3 T cell receptor beta chains from the same sample are listed, as sequenced in a study of regulatory T cells in long-lasting Graves disease. The time point was: newly diagnosed GD, antithyroid drugs for less than 3 months. Extracted PBMC RNA gave rise to the TCR library. Relying on iRepertoire HTBI primers and Arm-PCR of CDR3 regions, the team built TCR beta libraries. TCRdb processed the multiplex PCR reads anew with MiXCR; each CDR3 protein has one entry. The sample holds a few hundred thousand distinct CDR3 sequences, over 14% seen once. These records were also assigned to another study, of T cells in Graves' hyperthyroidism and ophthalmopathy.

The specimen comprised peripheral blood mononuclear cells (PBMCs), sampled at new diagnosis, from a patient treated with antithyroid drugs. The receptors derive from a woman aged 35 to 49 with Graves disease.

This clonotype was seen many times. The rearrangement links TRBV12-3 or TRBV12-4 to TRBJ2-3; 9 bases fit TRBD2. There are 14 residues in the CDR3. J was trimmed by 3 bases and V by 4 bases; bases with no gene match: 2. This CDR3 reads CASSSLAGTDTQYF. In DNA form, the CDR3 reads TGTGCCAGCAGTTCGCTAGCGGGAACAGATACGCAGTATTTT.

This clonotype appeared many times. The chain has TRBV7-9 and TRBJ2-1; D remains ambiguous. The CDR3 is made up of 15 amino acids. Per the germline V gene, CDR1 is SEHNR and CDR2 is FQNEAQ (reference sequence). The V and J ends lost 2 bases and 9 bases respectively, with 17 bases between them. CDR3 in DNA: TGTGCCAGCAGCTTAAGCAGCGCTCATTTGGGTGAGCAGTTCTTC. It specifies CASSLSSAHLGEQFF.

There are many counts of this clonotype. The rearrangement joins TRBV27 to TRBJ2-2; 10 bases are shared with TRBD2. V lost 5 bases, J lost 6 bases, and 15 bases stayed unmatched. The CDR3 runs to 18 residues. Germline CDR1 MNHEY, CDR2 SMNVEV (reference sequence). CDR3 in amino acids: CASSRSGGSGRLSGELFF. CDR3 nucleotide sequence: TGTGCCAGCAGTCGGAGTGGTGGTAGCGGGAGGCTGTCCGGGGAGCTGTTTTTT.